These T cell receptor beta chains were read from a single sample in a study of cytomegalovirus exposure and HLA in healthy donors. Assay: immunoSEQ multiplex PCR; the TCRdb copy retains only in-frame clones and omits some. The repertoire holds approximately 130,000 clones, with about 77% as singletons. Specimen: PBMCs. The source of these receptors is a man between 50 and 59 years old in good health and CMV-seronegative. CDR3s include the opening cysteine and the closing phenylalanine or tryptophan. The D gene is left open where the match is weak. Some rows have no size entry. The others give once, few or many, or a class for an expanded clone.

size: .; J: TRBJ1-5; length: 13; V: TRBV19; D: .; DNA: TGTGCCAGTAGTATAAGTAGAGATCAGCCCCAGCATTTT; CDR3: CASSISRDQPQHF
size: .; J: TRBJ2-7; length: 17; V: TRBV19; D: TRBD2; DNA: TGTGCCAGTAGTAGGGATTGGGGAATAGCGGGAACTTACGAGCAGTACTTC; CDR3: CASSRDWGIAGTYEQYF
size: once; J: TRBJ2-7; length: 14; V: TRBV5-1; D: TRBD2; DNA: TGCGCCAGCAGCTTGGGGCGGGAGAGCTACGAGCAGTACTTC; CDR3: CASSLGRESYEQYF
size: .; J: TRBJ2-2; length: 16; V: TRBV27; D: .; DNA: TGTGCCAGCAGTTTATTTGGGGGAGGAAGGGACGGGGAGCTGTTTTTT; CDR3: CASSLFGGGRDGELFF
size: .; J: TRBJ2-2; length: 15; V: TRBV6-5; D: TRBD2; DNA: TGTGCCAGCGGTCGGGGGGGAAGGGGCACCGGGGAGCTGTTTTTT; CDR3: CASGRGGRGTGELFF
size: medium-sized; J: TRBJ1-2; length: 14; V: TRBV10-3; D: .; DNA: TGTGCCATCAGTGTCAGGGCCTCAAACTATGGCTACACCTTC; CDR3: CAISVRASNYGYTF
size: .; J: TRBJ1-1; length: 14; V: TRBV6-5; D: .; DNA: TGTGCCACCCGGCCGGGGGGGGTCAACACTGAAGCTTTCTTT; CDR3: CATRPGGVNTEAFF
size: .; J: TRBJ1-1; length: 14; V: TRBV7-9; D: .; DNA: TGTGCCAGCAGCTTGGTGACAGGGAACACTGAAGCTTTCTTT; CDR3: CASSLVTGNTEAFF
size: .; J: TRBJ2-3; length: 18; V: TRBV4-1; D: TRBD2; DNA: TGCGCCAGCAGCCCACTGGGTAGCGGGAGCGAACGCACAGATACGCAGTATTTT; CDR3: CASSPLGSGSERTDTQYF
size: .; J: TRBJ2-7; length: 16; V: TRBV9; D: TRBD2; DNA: TGTGCCAGCAGCGTAGGCGCCGCGGGAGGGTCCTACGAGCAGTACTTC; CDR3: CASSVGAAGGSYEQYF
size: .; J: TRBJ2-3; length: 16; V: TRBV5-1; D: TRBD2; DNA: TGCGCCCGCAGCTCCTCTTCTAGCGGGACCGCAGATACGCAGTATTTT; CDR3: CARSSSSSGTADTQYF
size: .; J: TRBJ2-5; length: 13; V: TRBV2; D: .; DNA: TGTGCCAGCAAACAGGGACCCCAAGAGACCCAGTACTTC; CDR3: CASKQGPQETQYF
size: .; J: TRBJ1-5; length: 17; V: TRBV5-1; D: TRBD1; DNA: TGCGCCAGCAGCTGGGGGCCAGGGGGCGAGGGCAATCAGCCCCAGCATTTT; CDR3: CASSWGPGGEGNQPQHF
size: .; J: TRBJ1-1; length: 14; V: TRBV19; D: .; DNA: TGTGCCAGTAGTATTAACAGTATGAACACTGAAGCTTTCTTT; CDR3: CASSINSMNTEAFF
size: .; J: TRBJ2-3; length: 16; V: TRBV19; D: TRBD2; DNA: TGTGCCAGTAGTTCTCGGACTAGCGGGAGGGCAGATACGCAGTATTTT; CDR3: CASSSRTSGRADTQYF
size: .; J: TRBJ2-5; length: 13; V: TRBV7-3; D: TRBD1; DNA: TGTGCCAGCAGCTCGGACAGGGAAGAGACCCAGTACTTC; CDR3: CASSSDREETQYF
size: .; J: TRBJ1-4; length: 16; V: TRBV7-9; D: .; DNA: TGTGCCAGCAGCTTAGCGCTCGGTGCAACTAATGAAAAACTGTTTTTT; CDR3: CASSLALGATNEKLFF
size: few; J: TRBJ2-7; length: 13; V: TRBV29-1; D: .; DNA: TGCAGCGCCCTCCGGGGGATCGGTGACGAGCAGTACTTC; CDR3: CSALRGIGDEQYF
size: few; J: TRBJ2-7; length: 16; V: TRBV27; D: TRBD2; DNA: TGTGCCAGCAGTTTGGGGTGGAGTAGCGGGACTTACGAGCAGTACTTC; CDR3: CASSLGWSSGTYEQYF
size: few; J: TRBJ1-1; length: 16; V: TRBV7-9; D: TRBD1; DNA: TGTGCCAGCAGCTTCCCCGCAGGGGGCGCCGGAACTGAAGCTTTCTTT; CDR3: CASSFPAGGAGTEAFF
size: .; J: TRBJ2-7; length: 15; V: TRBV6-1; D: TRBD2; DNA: TGTGCCAGCAGTGTAACTAGGACTAGAGAGGGCGAGCAGTACTTC; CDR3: CASSVTRTREGEQYF
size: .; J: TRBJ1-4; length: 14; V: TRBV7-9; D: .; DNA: TGTGCCAGCAGCCGAAGACAGGCGAATGAAAAACTGTTTTTT; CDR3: CASSRRQANEKLFF
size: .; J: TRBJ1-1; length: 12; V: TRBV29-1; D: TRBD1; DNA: TGCAGCGTTACAGGGGCAGGGACTGAAGCTTTCTTT; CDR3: CSVTGAGTEAFF
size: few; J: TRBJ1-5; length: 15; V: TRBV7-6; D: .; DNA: TGTGCCAGCAGCTTGAGAGTACGGGACAAGGAGGCACTGCATTTT; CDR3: CASSLRVRDKEALHF
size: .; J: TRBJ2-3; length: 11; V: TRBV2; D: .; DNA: TGTGCCAGCAACAGTGCAGATACGCAGTATTTT; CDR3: CASNSADTQYF
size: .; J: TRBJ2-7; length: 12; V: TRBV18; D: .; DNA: TGTGCCAGCTCACCACTACAGTGCGAGCAGTACTTC; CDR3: CASSPLQCEQYF
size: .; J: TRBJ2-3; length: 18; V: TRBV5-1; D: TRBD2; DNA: TGCGCCAGCAGCTTGGAGGGACTAGCGGATTCTAGCACAGATACGCAGTATTTT; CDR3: CASSLEGLADSSTDTQYF
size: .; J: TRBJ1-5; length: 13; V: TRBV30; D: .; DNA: TGTGCCTGCGAAAGACAGAGCAATCAGCCCCAGCATTTT; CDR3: CACERQSNQPQHF
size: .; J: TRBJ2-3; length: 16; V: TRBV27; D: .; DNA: TGTGCCAGCAGTTTATATGGGGGCGGTAGCACAGATACGCAGTATTTT; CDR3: CASSLYGGGSTDTQYF
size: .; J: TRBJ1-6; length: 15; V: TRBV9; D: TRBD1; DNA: TGTGCCAGCAGCGGGGACAGAACCACCAATTCACCCCTCCACTTT; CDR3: CASSGDRTTNSPLHF
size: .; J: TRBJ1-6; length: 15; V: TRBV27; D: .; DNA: TGTGCCAGCAGTGCTCGAGGTGTCGTAGATTCACCCCTCCACTTT; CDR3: CASSARGVVDSPLHF
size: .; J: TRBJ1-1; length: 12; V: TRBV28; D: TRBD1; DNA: TGTGCCAGCAGTACAGGGGGGACTGAAGCTTTCTTT; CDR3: CASSTGGTEAFF
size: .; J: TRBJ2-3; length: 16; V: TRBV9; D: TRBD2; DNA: TGTGCCAGCAGCGCCGGACTAGCGGCTAGCACAGATACGCAGTATTTT; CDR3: CASSAGLAASTDTQYF
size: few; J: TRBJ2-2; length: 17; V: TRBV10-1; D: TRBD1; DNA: TGCGCCAGCAGTGACCAACGGACAGGCCTAAGGACCGGGGAGCTGTTTTTT; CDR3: CASSDQRTGLRTGELFF
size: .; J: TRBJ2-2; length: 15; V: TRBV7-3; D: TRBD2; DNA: TGTGCCAGCAGCTTAGGCGGGGGGGACACCGGGGAGCTGTTTTTT; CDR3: CASSLGGGDTGELFF
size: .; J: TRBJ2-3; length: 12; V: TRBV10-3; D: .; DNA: TGTGCCATCGGAGACAGCACAGATACGCAGTATTTT; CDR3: CAIGDSTDTQYF
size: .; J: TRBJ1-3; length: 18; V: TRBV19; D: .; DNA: TGTGCCAGTAGTATTGGAGCTCCGGGGTTGAGGACTGGAAACACCATATATTTT; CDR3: CASSIGAPGLRTGNTIYF
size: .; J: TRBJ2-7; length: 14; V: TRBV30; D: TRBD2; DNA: TGTGCCTGGAGTTGGGGGGGAAAAGCGGCCGAGCAGTACTTC; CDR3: CAWSWGGKAAEQYF
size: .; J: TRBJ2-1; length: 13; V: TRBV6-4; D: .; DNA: TGTGCCAGCAGTCTCACCCGTAGCCATGAGCAGTTCTTC; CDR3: CASSLTRSHEQFF
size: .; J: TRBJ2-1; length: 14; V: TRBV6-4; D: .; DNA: TGTGCCAGCAGTGACGGAGGGGGCGGGAATGAGCAGTTCTTC; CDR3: CASSDGGGGNEQFF
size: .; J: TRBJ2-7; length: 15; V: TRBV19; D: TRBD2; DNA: TGTGCCAGTAGTACCGGGACTAGCGGGTTCTACGAGCAGTACTTC; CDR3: CASSTGTSGFYEQYF
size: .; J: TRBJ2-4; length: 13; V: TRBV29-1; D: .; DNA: TGCAGCGCTGGGACACTAGCCAAAAACATTCAGTACTTC; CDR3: CSAGTLAKNIQYF
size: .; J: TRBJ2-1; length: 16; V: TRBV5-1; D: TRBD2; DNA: TGCGCCAGCAGCACTGGTAGCGGGAGGTCCAACAATGAGCAGTTCTTC; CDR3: CASSTGSGRSNNEQFF
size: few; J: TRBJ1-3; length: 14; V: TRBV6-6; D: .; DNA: TGTGCCAGCACCCCCCCTCGGGGGGGAAACACCATATATTTT; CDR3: CASTPPRGGNTIYF
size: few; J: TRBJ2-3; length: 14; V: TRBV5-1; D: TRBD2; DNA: TGCGCCAGCAGCTTGGGGCGGGAGACAGATACGCAGTATTTT; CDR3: CASSLGRETDTQYF
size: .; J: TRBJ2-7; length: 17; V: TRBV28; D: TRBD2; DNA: TGTGCCAGCAGTCCCACCCTCGTTAGCGGGAGGTGGAACGAGCAGTACTTC; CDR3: CASSPTLVSGRWNEQYF
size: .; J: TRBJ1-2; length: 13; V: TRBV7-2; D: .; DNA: TGTGCCAGCAGCGGCGGACAAAACTATGGCTACACCTTC; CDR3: CASSGGQNYGYTF
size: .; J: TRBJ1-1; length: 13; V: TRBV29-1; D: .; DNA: TGCAGCGTTATGGGGGGTACGGACACTGAAGCTTTCTTT; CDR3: CSVMGGTDTEAFF
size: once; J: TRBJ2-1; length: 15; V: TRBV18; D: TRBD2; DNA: TGTGCCAGCTCTTCTATAGCGGGAGGGGGCAATGAGCAGTTCTTC; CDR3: CASSSIAGGGNEQFF
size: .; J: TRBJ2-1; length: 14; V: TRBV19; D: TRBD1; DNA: TGTGCCAGTAGTGCCGGGACAGGGGCCAATGAGCAGTTCTTC; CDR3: CASSAGTGANEQFF
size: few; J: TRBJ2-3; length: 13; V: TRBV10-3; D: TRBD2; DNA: TGTGCCATGGGGAGGGTTAGCACAGATACGCAGTATTTT; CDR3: CAMGRVSTDTQYF
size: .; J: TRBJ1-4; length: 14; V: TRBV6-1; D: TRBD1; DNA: TGTGCCACCAATACAGGGGACACTAATGAAAAACTGTTTTTT; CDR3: CATNTGDTNEKLFF
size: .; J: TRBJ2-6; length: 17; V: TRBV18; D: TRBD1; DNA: TGTGCCAGCTCACCTAGACAGGGAGTCTCTGGGGCCAACGTCCTGACTTTC; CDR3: CASSPRQGVSGANVLTF
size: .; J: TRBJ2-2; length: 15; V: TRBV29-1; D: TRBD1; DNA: TGCAGCGTTGATAGGGGACAGGGGTTGGCCGGGGAGCTGTTTTTT; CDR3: CSVDRGQGLAGELFF